This T cell receptor beta chain was recorded in a study of coeliac disease. Produced via immunoSEQ multiplex PCR; TCRdb's table is partial and in-frame only. The sample yields more than 6,500 clones, 65% to 80% seen once. About this clone itself: Its antigen is not known.

Findings of the study overall: According to the authors, this method cannot detect gliadin-specific T cells in an unbiased way. In active celiac disease, intraepithelial and lamina propria TRB and TRG repertoires were less clonal than controls.

V gave up 6 bases and J gave up 7 bases; unmatched junction bases: 5. Germline CDR1 is MNHNS and CDR2 is SASEGT. The CDR3 covers 13 residues. The chain is built from TRBV6-1 and TRBJ1-1, with TRBD1 matching over 10 bases. This receptor was identified in a woman aged 18-29 years with active celiac disease. Sequencing input: lamina propria lymphocytes from the gut. This CDR3 reads CASSWDRGGEAFF. CDR3 DNA sequence: TGTGCCAGCAGCTGGGACAGGGGAGGTGAAGCTTTCTTT.